This T cell receptor (beta chain) is from a study of Tregs in tolerant kidney transplant recipients. The germline V gene encodes CDR1 SGHAT and CDR2 FQNNGV. This CDR3 comprises 16 residues. Trimming cost V 1 base and J 2 bases, with 12 bases left between them. Profiling relied on immunoSEQ multiplex PCR, and the TCRdb table lists in-frame clones only, not all of them. The sample has 90,000 to 150,000 clones, roughly nine tenths seen once; the top ten hold approximately 0.59%. The sample taken for sequencing was CD4+ T cells from blood. This TCR derives from a human donor in good health. The gene calls are TRBV11-2 and TRBJ1-5; the D is unclear. This CDR3 reads CASSLAFSTGNQPQHF. The CDR3 DNA follows: TGTGCCAGCAGCTTAGCTTTCTCAACAGGCAATCAGCCCCAGCATTTT.